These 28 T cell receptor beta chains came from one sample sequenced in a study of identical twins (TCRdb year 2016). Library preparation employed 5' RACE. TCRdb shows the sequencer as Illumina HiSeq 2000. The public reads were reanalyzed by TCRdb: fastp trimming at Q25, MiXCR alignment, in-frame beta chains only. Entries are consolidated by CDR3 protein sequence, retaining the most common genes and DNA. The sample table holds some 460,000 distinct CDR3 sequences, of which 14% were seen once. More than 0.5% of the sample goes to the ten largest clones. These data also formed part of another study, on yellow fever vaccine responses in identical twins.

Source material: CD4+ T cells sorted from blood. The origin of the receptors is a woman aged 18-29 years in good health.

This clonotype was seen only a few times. The chain's CDR3 is CASRSLASSTDTQYF. The DNA of the CDR3 is TGCGCCAGCAGAAGTCTAGCGTCGAGCACAGATACGCAGTATTTT. The V call is TRBV5-1, the J call TRBJ2-3, with a tentative D call TRBD2 (6 bases). Trimming stripped 5 bases from V and 0 bases from J, with 13 bases between. CDR3 size: 15 residues. CDR1 and CDR2 (germline): SGHRS, YFSETQ.

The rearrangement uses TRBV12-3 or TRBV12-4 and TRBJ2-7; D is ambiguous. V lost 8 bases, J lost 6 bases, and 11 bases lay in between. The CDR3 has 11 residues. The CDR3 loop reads CASQTRGEQYF. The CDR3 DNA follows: TGTGCCAGCCAAACTCGAGGCGAGCAGTACTTC.

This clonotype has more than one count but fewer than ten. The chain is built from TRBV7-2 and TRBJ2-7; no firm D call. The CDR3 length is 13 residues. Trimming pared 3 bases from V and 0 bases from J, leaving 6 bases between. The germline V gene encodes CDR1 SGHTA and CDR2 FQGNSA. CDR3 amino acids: CASSFDISYEQYF. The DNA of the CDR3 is TGTGCCAGCAGCTTTGACATCTCCTACGAGCAGTACTTC.

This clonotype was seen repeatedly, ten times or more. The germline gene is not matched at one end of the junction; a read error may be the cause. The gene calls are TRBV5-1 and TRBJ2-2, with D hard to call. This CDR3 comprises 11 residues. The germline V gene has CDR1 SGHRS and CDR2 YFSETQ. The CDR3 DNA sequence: TGTGCCAGCAGCTTAGCCGGGGAGCTGTTTTTT. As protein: CASSLAGELFF.

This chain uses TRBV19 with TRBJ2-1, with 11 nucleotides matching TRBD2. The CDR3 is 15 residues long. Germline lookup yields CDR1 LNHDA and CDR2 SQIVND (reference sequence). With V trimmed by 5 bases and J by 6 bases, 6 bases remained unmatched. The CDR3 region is CASSLAGGLSNEQFF. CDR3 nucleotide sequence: TGTGCCAGTAGTCTAGCGGGGGGCCTGTCCAATGAGCAGTTCTTC.

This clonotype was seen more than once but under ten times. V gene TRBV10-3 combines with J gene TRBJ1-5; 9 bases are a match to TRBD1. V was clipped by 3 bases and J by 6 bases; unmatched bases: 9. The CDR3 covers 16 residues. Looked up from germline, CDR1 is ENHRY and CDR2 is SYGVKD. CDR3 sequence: CAISDTGTGLFQPQHF. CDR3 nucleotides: TGTGCCATCAGTGACACCGGGACAGGGCTGTTTCAGCCCCAGCATTTT.

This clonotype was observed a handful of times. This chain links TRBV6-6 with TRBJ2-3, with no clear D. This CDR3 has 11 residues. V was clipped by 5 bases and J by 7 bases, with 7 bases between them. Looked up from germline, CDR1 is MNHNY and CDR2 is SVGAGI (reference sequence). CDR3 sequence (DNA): TGTGCCAGCAGTGCTGGTAATACGCAGTATTTT. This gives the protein CASSAGNTQYF.

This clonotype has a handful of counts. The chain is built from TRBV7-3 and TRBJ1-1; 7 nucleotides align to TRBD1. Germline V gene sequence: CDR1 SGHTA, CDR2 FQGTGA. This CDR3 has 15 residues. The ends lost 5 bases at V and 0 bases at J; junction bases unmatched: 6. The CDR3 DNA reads TGTGCCAGCAGCGGCAAGGGACAGCTGAACACTGAAGCTTTCTTT. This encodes CASSGKGQLNTEAFF.

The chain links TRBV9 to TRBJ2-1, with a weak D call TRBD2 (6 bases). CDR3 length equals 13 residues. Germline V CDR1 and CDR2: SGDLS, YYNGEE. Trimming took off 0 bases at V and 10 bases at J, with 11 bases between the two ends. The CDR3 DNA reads TGTGCCAGCAGCGTAGCTGCGACTAGGGAGCAGTTCTTC. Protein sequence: CASSVAATREQFF.

The DNA for the CDR3 is TGTGCCAGCAGTTACTCGGAGCTGAACACTGAAGCTTTCTTT. It translates to CASSYSELNTEAFF. The rearrangement joins TRBV6-2 or TRBV6-3 to TRBJ1-1; the D is unclear. Germline CDR1 MNHEY, CDR2 SVGEGT. V dropped 0 bases and J dropped 0 bases, with 5 bases sitting between them. The CDR3 is made up of 14 amino acids.

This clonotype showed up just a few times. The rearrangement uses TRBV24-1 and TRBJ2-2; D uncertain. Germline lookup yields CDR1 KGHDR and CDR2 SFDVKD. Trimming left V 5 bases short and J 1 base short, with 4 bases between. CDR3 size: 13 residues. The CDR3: CATSAKNTGELFF. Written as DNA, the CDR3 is TGTGCCACCAGTGCCAAGAACACCGGGGAGCTGTTTTTT.

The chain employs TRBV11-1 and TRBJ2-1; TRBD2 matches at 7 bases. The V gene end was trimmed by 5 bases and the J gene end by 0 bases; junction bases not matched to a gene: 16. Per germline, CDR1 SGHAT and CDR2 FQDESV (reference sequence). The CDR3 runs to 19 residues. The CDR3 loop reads CASSPGASGLLSSYNEQFF. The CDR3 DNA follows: TGTGCCAGCAGCCCCGGGGCTAGCGGACTATTAAGCTCCTACAATGAGCAGTTCTTC.

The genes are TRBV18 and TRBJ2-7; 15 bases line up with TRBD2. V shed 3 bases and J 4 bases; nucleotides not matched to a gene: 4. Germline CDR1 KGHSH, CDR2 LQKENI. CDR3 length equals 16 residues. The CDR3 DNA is TGTGCCAGCTCACCTCCGGGACTAGCGGGAGGATACGAGCAGTACTTC. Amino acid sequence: CASSPPGLAGGYEQYF.

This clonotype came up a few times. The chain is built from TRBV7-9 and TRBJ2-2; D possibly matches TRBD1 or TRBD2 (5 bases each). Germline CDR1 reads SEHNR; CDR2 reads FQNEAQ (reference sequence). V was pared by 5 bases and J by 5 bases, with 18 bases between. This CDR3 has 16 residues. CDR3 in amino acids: CASSPKSGTTTGELFF. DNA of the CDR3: TGTGCCAGCAGCCCTAAATCCGGGACCACAACCGGGGAGCTGTTTTTT.

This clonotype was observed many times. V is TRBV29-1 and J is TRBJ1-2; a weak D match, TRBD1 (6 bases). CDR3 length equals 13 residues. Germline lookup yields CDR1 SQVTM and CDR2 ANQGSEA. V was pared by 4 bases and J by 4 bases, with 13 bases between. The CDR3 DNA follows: TGCAGCGTTGCCCGGGACACATTCTATGGCTACACCTTC. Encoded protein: CSVARDTFYGYTF.

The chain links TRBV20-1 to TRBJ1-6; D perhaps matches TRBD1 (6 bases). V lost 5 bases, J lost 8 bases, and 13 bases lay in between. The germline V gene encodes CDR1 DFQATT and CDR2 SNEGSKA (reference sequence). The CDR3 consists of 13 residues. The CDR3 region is CSAQRGTYSPLHF. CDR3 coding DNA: TGCAGTGCTCAACGGGGGACATATTCACCCCTCCACTTT.

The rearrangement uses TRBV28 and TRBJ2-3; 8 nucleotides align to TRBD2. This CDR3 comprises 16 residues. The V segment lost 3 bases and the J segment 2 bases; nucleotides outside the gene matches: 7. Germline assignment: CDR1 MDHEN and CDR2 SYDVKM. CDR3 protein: CASSFPAGGLTDTQYF. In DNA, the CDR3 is TGTGCCAGCAGTTTCCCGGCGGGAGGACTCACAGATACGCAGTATTTT.

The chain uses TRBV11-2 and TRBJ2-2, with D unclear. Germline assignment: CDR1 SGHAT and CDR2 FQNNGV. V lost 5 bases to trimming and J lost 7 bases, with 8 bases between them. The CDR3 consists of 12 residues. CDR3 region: CASSPTVGELFF. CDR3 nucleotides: TGTGCCAGCAGCCCGACTGTCGGGGAGCTGTTTTTT.

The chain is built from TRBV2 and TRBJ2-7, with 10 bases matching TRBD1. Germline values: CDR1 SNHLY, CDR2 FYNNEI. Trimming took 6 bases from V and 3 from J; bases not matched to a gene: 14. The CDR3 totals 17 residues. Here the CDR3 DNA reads TGTGCCAGCAGGAGGACAGGGGGGCTAGCGCTCGACTACGAGCAGTACTTC. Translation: CASRRTGGLALDYEQYF.

The chain's CDR3 is CASSTQRLAGTYNEQFF. CDR3 coding DNA: TGTGCCAGCAGCACCCAAAGACTAGCGGGGACCTACAATGAGCAGTTCTTC. The chain combines TRBV6-2 or TRBV6-3 with TRBJ2-1; 11 positions agree with TRBD2. The CDR3 spans 17 residues. CDR1 MNHEY and CDR2 SVGEGT come from the germline V gene. V lost 6 bases to trimming and J lost 2 bases; unmatched junction nucleotides: 9.

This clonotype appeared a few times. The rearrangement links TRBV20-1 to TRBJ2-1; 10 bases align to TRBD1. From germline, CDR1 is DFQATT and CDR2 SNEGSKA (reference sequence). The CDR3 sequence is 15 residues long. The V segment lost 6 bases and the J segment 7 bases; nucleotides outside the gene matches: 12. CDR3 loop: CSAPPGQGNSNEQFF. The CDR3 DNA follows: TGCAGTGCGCCTCCGGGACAGGGGAATTCGAATGAGCAGTTCTTC.

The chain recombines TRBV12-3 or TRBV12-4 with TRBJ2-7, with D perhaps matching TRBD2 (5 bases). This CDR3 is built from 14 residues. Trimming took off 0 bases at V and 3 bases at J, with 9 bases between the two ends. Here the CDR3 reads CASSLAGKHYEQYF. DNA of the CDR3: TGTGCCAGCAGTTTAGCCGGGAAGCACTACGAGCAGTACTTC.

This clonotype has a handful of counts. CDR3 in amino acids: CASNDGLAGGYEQFF. DNA of the CDR3: TGTGCCAGCAACGACGGACTAGCGGGAGGATATGAGCAGTTCTTC. This chain joins TRBV6-2 or TRBV6-3 and TRBJ2-1; 14 bases fit TRBD2. The CDR3 consists of 15 residues. V lost 7 bases, J lost 8 bases, and 7 bases stayed unmatched. Looked up from germline, CDR1 is MNHEY and CDR2 is SVGEGT.

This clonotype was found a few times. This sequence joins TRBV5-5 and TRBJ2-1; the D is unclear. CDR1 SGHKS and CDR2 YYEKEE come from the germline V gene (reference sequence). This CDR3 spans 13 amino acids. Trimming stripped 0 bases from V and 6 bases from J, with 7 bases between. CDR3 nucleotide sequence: TGTGCCAGCAGCTTGGGCCCGGGCAATGAGCAGTTCTTC. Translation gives CASSLGPGNEQFF.

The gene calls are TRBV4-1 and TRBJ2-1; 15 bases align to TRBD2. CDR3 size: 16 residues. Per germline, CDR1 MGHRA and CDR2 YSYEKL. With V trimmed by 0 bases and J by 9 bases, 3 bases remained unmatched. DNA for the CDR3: TGCGCCAGCAGCCAAGAGGGGACTAGCGGGAGGATTGAGCAGTTCTTC. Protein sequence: CASSQEGTSGRIEQFF.

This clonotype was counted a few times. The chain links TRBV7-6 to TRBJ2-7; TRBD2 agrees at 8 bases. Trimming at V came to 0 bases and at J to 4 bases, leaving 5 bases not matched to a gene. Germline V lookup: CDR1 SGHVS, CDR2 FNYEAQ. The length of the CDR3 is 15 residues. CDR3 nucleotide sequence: TGTGCCAGCAGCTTAGCAGCGGGAGTGGGGTACGAGCAGTACTTC. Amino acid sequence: CASSLAAGVGYEQYF.

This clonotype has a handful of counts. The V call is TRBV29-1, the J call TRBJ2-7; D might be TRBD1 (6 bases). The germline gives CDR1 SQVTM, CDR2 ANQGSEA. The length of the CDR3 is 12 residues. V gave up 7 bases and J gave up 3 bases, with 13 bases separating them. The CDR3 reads CSGQGQYYEQYF. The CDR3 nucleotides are TGCAGCGGACAAGGACAGTACTACGAGCAGTACTTC.

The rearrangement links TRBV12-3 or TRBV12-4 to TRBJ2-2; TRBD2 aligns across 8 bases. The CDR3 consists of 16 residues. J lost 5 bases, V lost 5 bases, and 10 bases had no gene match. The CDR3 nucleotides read TGTGCCAGCAGTCGCTCCGGGACTAGACTTACCGGGGAGCTGTTTTTT. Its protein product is CASSRSGTRLTGELFF.